This TCR beta chain was captured by sequencing in a study of Tregs in tolerant kidney transplant recipients (dated 2019 in TCRdb). For the wider study: The study applied TCRbeta sequencing to find donor-specific regulatory T cells before combined kidney and bone marrow transplantation and then followed those same cells after transplant. TCRbeta repertoire sequencing was used in a few healthy controls to compare several ways of expanding Tregs specific for an allogeneic donor.

Thawed PBMCs were FACS-sorted into unstimulated Tregs (CD4+CD25+CD127-), CD4+ non-Tregs (CD4+CD25-), CD4 cells and CD8 cells. Before Treg sorting, thawed PBMCs were rested overnight at 37°C with 200 IU/ml IL-2. Healthy control blood was obtained either as purchased buffy coats or from healthy volunteers. Healthy control blood was processed to PBMCs with a Ficoll density gradient and then cryopreserved, whereas patient PBMCs were collected both before and after transplant. For TCRbeta CDR3 sequencing, genomic DNA from the sorted cells was extracted using the QIAGEN DNeasy Blood and Tissue Kit. High-throughput TCRbeta CDR3 sequencing, including PCR amplification with bias correction and internal controls, was performed commercially through immunoSEQ. In the authors' own workflow: Unique productive TCRbeta sequences were defined by CDR3 nucleotide sequence where primers matched, and otherwise by CDR3 amino acid sequence together with Vbeta and Jbeta genes. To correct sorting error, sequences shared between sorted populations at a frequency ratio of 2:1 or less were removed; the rest were assigned to the higher population. A sequence was defined as donor-reactive if the sequence was expanded at least 5-fold in CFSE-low cells compared with unstimulated cells and had a frequency of at least 0.01% in CFSE-low cells. Jensen-Shannon divergence calculated on the top 100 TCRbeta sequences ranked by frequency was used to measure repertoire divergence. For samples with multiple sequencing runs, sorting error was corrected separately for each run before the runs were pooled. The source is immuneACCESS, and TCRdb retained only in-frame sequences with V and J called. Part of the clones is not carried over; for the studies checked, unresolved V genes explain less than half of this, and the remainder is unexplained. V and J calls and clone size come straight from that table; D and trimming were deduced from the DNA. The sample profile shows tens of thousands of clones; about 89% of them were found once. The top ten hold 0.55% to 0.85% of the sample.

With respect to this clone: Which antigen it targets is not known. No qualities accompany the bases; no much larger clone lies one base away.

The germline V gene (reference sequence) provides CDR1 SEHNR and CDR2 FQNEAQ. The CDR3 numbers 11 residues from cysteine through phenylalanine. Kept here is only the CDR3 DNA, which spans 33 bases and is read in frame from base 1. V gives up 11 bases and J gives up 7 bases, and the segment between their germline ends measures 11 bases. Broader findings and caveats from the paper: Biological reproducibility was not examined directly, but technical replication error appeared to be minimal. The study was limited by small patient numbers, and the findings need validation in larger populations and under other immunosuppression protocols. Expanding Tregs with activated donor B cells appeared to identify the most biologically relevant and donor-specific TCRbeta repertoire.

What was sequenced was Tregs from blood. This clonotype originated in a human donor in good health. The chain uses TRBV7-9 and TRBJ2-2; no D gene call is confident. In nucleotides, the sequence is TGTGCCCTATCGCGGAGCGGGGAGCTGTTTTTT. The translation is CALSRSGELFF.